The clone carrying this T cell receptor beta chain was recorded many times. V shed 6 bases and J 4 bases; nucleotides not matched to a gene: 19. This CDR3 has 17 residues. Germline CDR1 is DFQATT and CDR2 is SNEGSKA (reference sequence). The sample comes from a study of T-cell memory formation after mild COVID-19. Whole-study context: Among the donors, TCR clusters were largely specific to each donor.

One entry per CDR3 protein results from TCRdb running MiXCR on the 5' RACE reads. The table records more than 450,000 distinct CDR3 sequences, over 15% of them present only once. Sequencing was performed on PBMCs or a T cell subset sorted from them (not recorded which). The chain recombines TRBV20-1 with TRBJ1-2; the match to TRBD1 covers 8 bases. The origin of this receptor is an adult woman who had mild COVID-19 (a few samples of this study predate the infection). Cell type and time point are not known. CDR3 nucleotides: TGCAGTGCGCGCCCCGCGCCCTCAGGGGGCGTCGGCTATGGCTACACCTTC. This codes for CSARPAPSGGVGYGYTF.